The clone carrying this T cell receptor (beta chain) was counted many times. The authors obtained over 160 million TCR-beta sequences from 15-18 subjects per sequencing run. TCRdb re-called the 5' RACE reads through MiXCR, storing one row per CDR3 protein. The sample lists about 55,000 distinct CDR3 sequences; roughly 4.6% were seen once. This CDR3 has 14 residues. The germline CDR1 and CDR2 sequences are MNHEY and SVGAGI. V lost 10 bases to trimming and J lost 0 bases; unmatched junction nucleotides: 5. From 2 million PBMCs stored at -80 C, the unsorted libraries were generated. This entry belongs to a study of neurological immune-mediated disorders.

This clonotype was sampled from a man over 45 with multiple sclerosis. Sequenced sample: PBMCs. The chain combines TRBV6-5 with TRBJ2-4; 8 nucleotides line up with TRBD1. In DNA, the CDR3 is TGTGCCACCTCAGGGGGCGCAGCCAAAAACATTCAGTACTTC. Its translation: CATSGGAAKNIQYF.